A single sample is the source of the 14 T cell receptor beta chains below, sequenced in a study of T cell changes during pregnancy in multiple sclerosis. Libraries were prepared by immunoSEQ multiplex PCR; TCRdb keeps only in-frame clonotypes and omits some of them. The sample lists 55,000 to 65,000 clones; approximately 92% were seen once. Sequencing was performed on CD4+ T cells from peripheral blood mononuclear cells, taken before pregnancy. These receptors came from a female donor with multiple sclerosis, enrolled in a pregnancy study.

The chain has TRBV7-9 and TRBJ1-1; D may be TRBD1 (6 bases). V lost 5 bases and J 1 base, leaving 11 bases between the germline ends. The CDR3 consists of 14 residues. Germline-derived CDR1 and CDR2 are SEHNR and FQNEAQ (reference sequence). In nucleotides, the CDR3 is TGTGCCAGCAGCGCACAACAGGGGAACACTGAAGCTTTCTTT. It yields the protein CASSAQQGNTEAFF. The full variable domain, its missing parts supplied by reference TRBV7-9 and TRBJ1-1, is DTGVSQNPRHKITKRGQNVTFRCDPISEHNRLYWYRQTLGQGPEFLTYFQNEAQLEKSRLLSDRFSAERPKGSFSTLEIQRTEQGDSAMYLCASSAQQGNTEAFFGQGTRLTVV.

This chain links TRBV7-9 with TRBJ2-7, with 8 bases lining up with TRBD2. The junction had 7 bases not matched to a gene; V was cut back by 6 bases and J by 3 bases. This CDR3 is 14 amino acids long. Per the germline V gene, CDR1 is SEHNR and CDR2 is FQNEAQ (reference sequence). The CDR3 is CASSGGLGVYEQYF. In DNA form, the CDR3 reads TGTGCCAGCAGTGGGGGACTAGGCGTCTACGAGCAGTACTTC.

The rearrangement links TRBV7-2 to TRBJ2-2, with TRBD1 identical over 8 bases. The CDR3 spans 17 residues. J gave up 7 bases and V 1 base, and 11 bases lay outside the gene matches. The germline CDR1 and CDR2 sequences are SGHTA and FQGNSA. The CDR3 DNA follows: TGTGCCAGCAGCTTAGTATCCCAGGGGGCGCGGAACGGGGAGCTGTTTTTT. Its protein is CASSLVSQGARNGELFF.

This chain uses TRBV18 with TRBJ2-1; D ambiguous. Per the germline V gene, CDR1 is KGHSH and CDR2 is LQKENI. Trimming removed 0 bases from V and 6 bases from J, with 12 bases in between. This CDR3 comprises 15 residues. CDR3 residues: CASSPPLSSLNEQFF. CDR3 bases: TGTGCCAGCTCACCACCTCTTAGTAGCCTCAATGAGCAGTTCTTC.

The V gene is TRBV7-2, the J gene TRBJ2-3; 11 nucleotides agree with TRBD2. The J segment lost 4 bases and the V segment lost 6 bases, leaving 0 bases of the junction unmatched. The germline CDR1 and CDR2 sequences are SGHTA and FQGNSA. This CDR3 is 13 amino acids long. CDR3 DNA sequence: TGTGCCAGCAGTAGCGGGAGGGCAGATACGCAGTATTTT. This sequence encodes CASSSGRADTQYF. Complete variable domain (other parts from reference TRBV7-2 and TRBJ2-3): GAGVSQSPSNKVTEKGKDVELRCDPISGHTALYWYRQSLGQGLEFLIYFQGNSAPDKSGLPSDRFSAERTGGSVSTLTIQRTQQEDSAVYLCASSSGRADTQYFGPGTRLTVL.

The chain recombines TRBV28 with TRBJ2-7; no definite D call. The CDR3 is made up of 12 amino acids. Per the germline V gene, CDR1 is MDHEN and CDR2 is SYDVKM. V lost 2 bases to trimming and J lost 5 bases, with 7 bases between them. The CDR3 sequence: CASSLQTDEQYF. In DNA, the CDR3 is TGTGCCAGCAGTTTACAAACAGACGAGCAGTACTTC.

The CDR3 spells CASSLAGTSWLNEQFF. CDR3 bases: TGTGCCAGCAGCTTAGCCGGGACTAGTTGGTTAAATGAGCAGTTCTTC. The V call is TRBV11-2, the J call TRBJ2-1; 8 bases match TRBD2. The CDR3 loop spans 16 amino acids. V was pared by 1 base and J by 7 bases, with 9 bases of the junction left unmatched. Per germline, CDR1 SGHAT and CDR2 FQNNGV.

The chain links TRBV11-2 to TRBJ2-1; a weak D match, TRBD2 (6 bases). This CDR3 has 15 residues. The germline V gene has CDR1 SGHAT and CDR2 FQNNGV. V lost 1 base, J lost 5 bases, and 12 bases lay in between. The CDR3 coding sequence is TGTGCCAGCAGCTTAGGGGCAGGAGGGAACAATGAGCAGTTCTTC. As protein: CASSLGAGGNNEQFF.

This clone has more than one count but fewer than ten. This chain joins TRBV5-4 and TRBJ1-2; D is undetermined. V was clipped by 0 bases and J by 7 bases, with 16 bases between them. Germline V gene data show CDR1 as SGHNT and CDR2 as YYREEE (reference sequence). This CDR3 contains 15 residues. The CDR3 region is CASSLAGPGEGGYTF. CDR3 nucleotide sequence: TGTGCCAGCAGCTTGGCTGGGCCAGGTGAGGGTGGCTACACCTTC.

The chain combines TRBV9 with TRBJ1-2, with D perhaps matching TRBD1 (5 bases). In germline, CDR1 is SGDLS, CDR2 YYNGEE. Trimming removed 0 bases from V and 0 bases from J, with 12 bases in between. The CDR3 contains 16 residues. For the CDR3, the DNA is TGTGCCAGCAGCGTAGGTCCGGGAGGGGCTAACTATGGCTACACCTTC. This translates into CASSVGPGGANYGYTF. Supplemented by reference TRBV9 and TRBJ1-2, the full variable domain reads DSGVTQTPKHLITATGQRVTLRCSPRSGDLSVYWYQQSLDQGLQFLIQYYNGEERAKGNILERFSAQQFPDLHSELNLSSLELGDSALYFCASSVGPGGANYGYTFGSGTRLTVV.

In its sample, this clone was seen once. The V and J genes are TRBV5-1 and TRBJ2-2; no definite D call. Germline V gene data show CDR1 as SGHRS and CDR2 as YFSETQ. The CDR3 loop spans 16 amino acids. Trimming pared 4 bases from V and 1 base from J, leaving 14 bases between. In DNA, the CDR3 is TGCGCCAGCAGCAAGGTTCCAGGCCAGAACACCGGGGAGCTGTTTTTT. This gives the protein CASSKVPGQNTGELFF.

The chain has TRBV27 and TRBJ2-7; perhaps TRBD2 as D (6 bases). V was cut by 4 bases and J by 6 bases, with 16 bases left in between. The CDR3 runs 14 residues. The germline V gene encodes CDR1 MNHEY and CDR2 SMNVEV (reference sequence). CDR3 nucleotides: TGTGCCAGCAGTTCCCGGAGGGCCGGGGTCGAGCAGTACTTC. It yields the protein CASSSRRAGVEQYF.

The rearrangement joins TRBV7-9 to TRBJ1-4; D gene uncertain. V was trimmed by 5 bases and J by 7 bases, leaving 20 bases between them. Germline V CDR1 and CDR2: SEHNR, FQNEAQ (reference sequence). The CDR3 consists of 16 residues. CDR3 in DNA: TGTGCCAGCAGCCGGTATAGCCGACTAAGGTCTGAAAAACTGTTTTTT. This sequence encodes CASSRYSRLRSEKLFF.

This chain links TRBV18 with TRBJ2-2; D is uncertain. The germline CDR1 and CDR2 sequences are KGHSH and LQKENI. The CDR3 covers 13 residues. Trimming removed 1 base from V and 4 bases from J, with 4 bases in between. The CDR3 region is CASSPLSTGELFF. CDR3 coding DNA: TGTGCCAGCTCACCACTTAGCACCGGGGAGCTGTTTTTT.